The 7 T cell receptor beta chains below were found in one sample sequenced in a study of blood T cells in healthy people across ages. Through a sample-barcoded 5' primer and a J-beta primer mix, a second PCR was run for roughly 6 to 12 cycles. TCRdb independently ran MiXCR on the 5' RACE reads; one entry per CDR3 protein. Counted here are roughly 700,000 distinct CDR3 sequences, about a third occurring once; the ten biggest clones make up 15%. Sequencing used blood. Receptor source: a woman older than 75 in good health.

This clonotype was seen only a few times. This chain connects TRBV6-1 to TRBJ2-7; D is tentatively TRBD1 or TRBD2 (5 bases each). The germline V gene encodes CDR1 MNHNS and CDR2 SASEGT. CDR3 length: 14 amino acids. V gave up 9 bases and J gave up 3 bases, with 18 bases separating them. This CDR3 reads CASLNGGRNYEQYF. The CDR3 DNA follows: TGTGCCAGTCTCAATGGGGGACGGAACTACGAGCAGTACTTC.

This clonotype appeared many times. J is TRBJ2-1 and V is TRBV11-2; D uncertain. There are 13 residues in the CDR3. V dropped 1 base and J dropped 9 bases, with 10 bases sitting between them. Germline values: CDR1 SGHAT, CDR2 FQNNGV. CDR3 DNA sequence: TGTGCCAGCAGCTTAGCCGCCATGGGTGAGCAGTTCTTC. Amino acid sequence: CASSLAAMGEQFF.

This clonotype appeared a few times. A read error may be the cause here, since a much bigger clone is one base away. V usage is TRBV20-1 and J usage is TRBJ2-7; the match to TRBD2 covers 14 bases. V shed 6 bases, J shed 7 bases, and the junction held 17 bases outside the gene matches. Germline CDR1 reads DFQATT; CDR2 reads SNEGSKA (reference sequence). The CDR3 runs to 17 residues. CDR3 nucleotides: TGCAGTGCGCCGACTAGCGGGGGGGCTTTATTCTACAATGAGCAGTACTTC. This encodes CSAPTSGGALFYNEQYF.

V usage is TRBV3-1 and J usage is TRBJ2-1; D might be TRBD2 (5 bases). The length of the CDR3 is 15 residues. The V gene's germline CDR1 is LGHDT and CDR2 YNNKEL (reference sequence). V gave up 4 bases and J gave up 12 bases, with 22 bases separating them. The CDR3 protein is CASSRMDGERGRQFF. In nucleotides, the CDR3 is TGTGCCAGCAGCCGGATGGACGGGGAACGAGGGCGGCAGTTCTTC.

In this sample, this clonotype turned up a few times. J is TRBJ1-6 and V is TRBV6-2 or TRBV6-3; TRBD1 might be the D (6 bases). This CDR3 contains 20 residues. V lost 5 bases, J lost 1 base, and 24 bases lay in between. CDR1 is MNHEY and CDR2 is SVGEGT in the germline V gene. CDR3 protein: CASSVSGQPGRMSYNSPLHF. The CDR3, as DNA: TGTGCCAGCAGTGTGTCGGGACAACCCGGACGTATGTCCTATAATTCACCCCTCCACTTT.

The V gene is TRBV9, the J gene TRBJ1-2, with TRBD1 identical over 7 bases. V was clipped by 3 bases and J by 0 bases; unmatched bases: 5. Germline CDR1 SGDLS, CDR2 YYNGEE. The CDR3 totals 15 residues. CDR3 loop: CASSGKGQSNYGYTF. CDR3 DNA: TGTGCCAGCAGCGGAAAGGGACAGTCTAACTATGGCTACACCTTC.

DNA for the CDR3: TGCAGTGCTACTAGGGACGGTATCTACGAGCAGTACTTC. Amino acids: CSATRDGIYEQYF. The chain employs TRBV20-1 and TRBJ2-4; D assignment may be TRBD1 or TRBD2 (5 bases each). The DNA end favors TRBJ2-7, so the J call may be wrong. The CDR3 runs 13 residues. Looked up from germline, CDR1 is DFQATT and CDR2 is SNEGSKA (reference sequence).